This T cell receptor beta chain stems from a study of Ad26.COV2.S vaccination and SARS-CoV-2 variants (dated by TCRdb to the early 2020s). Study-wide context: Vaccine-arm donors were drawn from COV1001, a multicentre, randomized, double-blind, placebo-controlled phase I-IIa trial of Ad26.COV2.S in healthy adults. Blinding of investigators to trial group allocation was maintained during experiments and outcome assessment. Dosing of Ad26.COV2.S was intramuscular, at either 5x10^10 or 1x10^11 viral particles, delivered as one shot or as two shots spaced 56 days apart. Trial participants were randomized into five groups of five: low-dose or high-dose Ad26.COV2.S given once or twice, or placebo on both occasions. The TCR-sequenced set comprised about 32 samples: approximately 20 Ad26.COV2.S vaccine recipients, 5 placebo recipients and 8 SARS-CoV-2 convalescent individuals. The specificity and breadth of SARS-CoV-2-reactive T cell receptors after Ad26.COV2.S vaccination were assessed by TCRbeta repertoire sequencing.

Including cysteine and phenylalanine, the CDR3 has 14 amino acids. Only the CDR3 portion is preserved as DNA: 42 bases, with reading frame beginning at the first base. Sequences LNHDA (CDR1) and SQIVND (CDR2) are obtained from the germline V gene (reference sequence). V ends up 7 bases short and J 6 bases short, with an unmatched junction base count of 5. The meaning of the sample's treatment or condition label: about 20 received Ad26.COV2.S at low or high dose, single or two shots; 5 received placebo; per-sample allocation not given. Repertoires of vaccine and placebo recipients were sequenced from samples collected on day 63 after the first injection. Between 29 July and 7 August 2020, Cohort 1b enrolled 25 adults aged 18-55 years at one site in Boston, USA. Ad26.COV2.S was a replication-incompetent adenovirus type 26 vector expressing a prefusion-stabilized SARS-CoV-2 spike protein from the original Wuhan strain.

The paper as a whole reports these results and caveats: It was noted by the authors that total T cell responses may have been underestimated by the TCR breadth and depth analyses. After vaccination, substantial breadth of spike-specific CD8+ and CD4+ T cell responses was reported. The study lacked the statistical power to compare responses across vaccine doses or regimens. Spike-specific TCR breadth was higher in Ad26.COV2.S recipients than in placebo recipients (P = 0.0014). Non-spike TCR breadth was comparable between vaccine and placebo recipients, consistent with the vaccine containing only spike.

The immunoSEQ Assay was used to sequence TCRbeta CDR3 regions. After extraction, genomic DNA underwent amplification by bias-controlled multiplex PCR, followed by high-throughput sequencing. The study's processing was this. To quantify the absolute abundance of each unique TCRbeta CDR3 region, sequences were collapsed and filtered. Usable DNA was measured by amplifying reference genes present in all nucleated cells, and TCRbeta template counts were normalized to that usable DNA to estimate T cell fraction. Repertoire TCRs were annotated as SARS-CoV-2-specific by exact matching of V gene, CDR3 amino acid sequence and J gene to a known reactive TCR set. The reference SARS-CoV-2 TCR set was derived from MIRA and filtered for enrichment in COVID-19-positive ImmuneCODE repertoires, a step that removed public or cross-reactive TCRs. Drawing on the MIRA antigens, annotated TCRs were analysed further at the level of specific ORF or position within ORF. Breadth was defined as annotated unique rearrangements over total unique productive rearrangements; depth was the summed frequency of those rearrangements. Two-sided Wilcoxon rank-sum tests were applied when comparing TCR breadth between groups. In TCRdb, the immuneACCESS table is reduced to in-frame sequences with V and J assigned. These tables do not hold every clone; where another copy was compared, an unresolved V gene accounts for under half, and the others remain unexplained. That table gives V, J and clone size, and the DNA gave D and trimming. Recorded for this sample are some 250,000 clones; over 75% of them occurred a single time. The ten largest clones take up around 10% of the sample.

As to this clone: Its target antigen remains unknown. No base quality information exists; no much larger clone differs at one position.

Material: peripheral blood, obtained in a trial of Ad26.COV2.S vaccine versus placebo. The TCR comes from a person between 18 and 60 years old who received the Ad26.COV2.S COVID-19 vaccine or a placebo. Recombination connected TRBV19 to TRBJ1-5, with 11 junctional bases fitting TRBD1. In nucleotide form, the sequence is TGTGCCAGTAAGATCGGACAGGGGGCTCAGCCCCAGCATTTT. This gives the protein CASKIGQGAQPQHF.